This entry describes one T cell receptor beta chain. This specimen comes from a study of T cells expressing NK-cell markers. TCRdb re-called the 5' RACE reads, yielding one record per CDR3 amino acid sequence without DNA. In total, the table holds hundreds of thousands of distinct CDR3 sequences. This CDR3 has 14 amino acids. Germline V gives CDR1 SGHNT, CDR2 YENEEA. Sequencing input: blood T cells: a sorted CD56 or NKG2C T cell subset, CD4+ or CD8+ T cells, or bulk PBMC T cells (not recorded which). The V call is TRBV11-3, the J call TRBJ2-3. This TCR was recovered from a man aged 18-75 years in good health. CDR3 in amino acids: CASSLAVSPGTQYF.